Sequencing of this T cell receptor (beta chain) was carried out in a study of Graves' ophthalmopathy and Graves' hyperthyroidism. Amplification from RNA transcripts yielded the TCR beta CDR3 regions. First-round RT-PCR used HTBI primers; second-round multiplex PCR followed. Via MiXCR, TCRdb re-called the multiplex PCR reads, giving one row per CDR3 protein. The data show roughly 600,000 distinct CDR3 sequences, with just under 40% seen just once and around 4% held by the top ten. Germline CDR1 and CDR2: SGDLS and YYNGEE. The CDR3 runs to 14 residues. Trimming took 0 bases from V and 0 from J, leaving 6 bases between them. The study, taken as a whole, reports: Detection in blood was also observed for most expanded thyroid clonotypes above 0.001 frequency.

This clonotype was detected many times. Its matching antigen is unknown. Only newly diagnosed hyperthyroidism patients aged 18 to 65, with under 2 months' duration, were enrolled. Uncontrolled infections, other autoimmune diseases, pregnancy or lactation barred patients from enrollment. Clinical symptoms, serum thyroxine, TRAb, thyroid ultrasound and orbital computed tomography determined diagnosis. The sample consisted of peripheral blood or thyroid tissue (not recorded which). This receptor was taken from an adult man with Graves' hyperthyroidism. The chain employs TRBV9 and TRBJ1-1; D uncertain. The CDR3 spells CASSVGVVNTEAFF. The CDR3 DNA sequence: TGTGCCAGCAGCGTAGGTGTTGTGAACACTGAAGCTTTCTTT.